These 26 T cell receptor beta chains were sequenced from one sample in a study of CD8+ T cells in alopecia areata. RNA was isolated and reverse transcribed to cDNA, the sequencing template. The data were produced by immunoSEQ multiplex PCR, yet TCRdb's version contains in-frame clones alone and is incomplete. The sample lists around 100,000 clones; around 71% were seen once. Documented treatment: oral pan-JAK inhibitor, 5-10 mg twice daily. The sequences come from CD8+ T cells sorted from blood, collected around week 44, from a patient treated with tofacitinib. The receptors were sampled from a human donor with alopecia areata.

J is TRBJ2-2 and V is TRBV29-1, with TRBD2 matching 10 bases. This CDR3 has 16 residues. V shed 1 base, J shed 1 base, and the junction held 3 bases outside the gene matches. Germline assignment: CDR1 SQVTM and CDR2 ANQGSEA. CDR3 in amino acids: CSVEGLAGWNTGELFF. The CDR3 bases are TGCAGCGTTGAAGGACTAGCGGGCTGGAACACCGGGGAGCTGTTTTTT.

This rearrangement joins TRBV2 to TRBJ2-7; TRBD2 agrees at 7 bases. With 11 bases clipped from V and 3 bases from J, the junction kept 10 bases outside the gene matches. CDR3 length: 13 amino acids. CDR1 and CDR2 (germline): SNHLY, FYNNEI. The CDR3 sequence: CASGEGVNYEQYF. Written as DNA, the CDR3 is TGTGCCTCCGGGGAGGGCGTTAACTACGAGCAGTACTTC.

The chain uses TRBV4-3 and TRBJ1-1; 8 nucleotides align to TRBD1. V trimming: 4 bases; J trimming: 4 bases; junction bases outside the gene matches: 17. Germline V gives CDR1 LGHNA, CDR2 YSLEER. The CDR3 is 18 residues long. CDR3 protein: CASSPSGQGGLVGTEAFF. CDR3 nucleotide sequence: TGCGCCAGCAGCCCATCAGGACAGGGCGGGTTGGTTGGCACTGAAGCTTTCTTT.

This clone was observed a handful of times. The chain recombines TRBV29-1 with TRBJ2-7, with 8 bases fitting TRBD1. The V segment lost 3 bases and the J segment 2 bases; nucleotides outside the gene matches: 6. The germline V gene has CDR1 SQVTM and CDR2 ANQGSEA. The CDR3 runs 14 residues. Written as DNA, the CDR3 is TGCAGCGTTGAGGGGACAGGTTCTACCTACGAGCAGTACTTC. It encodes CSVEGTGSTYEQYF.

This chain connects TRBV6-5 to TRBJ2-3; TRBD2 matches 8 bases. In germline, CDR1 is MNHEY, CDR2 SVGAGI. There are 15 residues in the CDR3. The trim removed 1 base at V and 1 base at J, leaving 1 base unmatched. The CDR3, as DNA: TGTGCCAGCAGTTACTACGGGGGGGGCACAGATACGCAGTATTTT. The encoded protein is CASSYYGGGTDTQYF.

The rearrangement joins TRBV30 to TRBJ2-2; D uncertain. This CDR3 comprises 13 residues. The germline V gene has CDR1 GTSNPN and CDR2 SVGIG (reference sequence). Trimming removed 4 bases from V and 6 bases from J, with 12 bases in between. This CDR3 is CAWTVGSAGELFF. The CDR3 bases are TGTGCCTGGACGGTAGGATCGGCCGGGGAGCTGTTTTTT.

The gene calls are TRBV5-1 and TRBJ2-7, with 9 bases identical to TRBD1. V was clipped by 4 bases and J by 7 bases; unmatched bases: 3. Germline CDR1 reads SGHRS; CDR2 reads YFSETQ. The CDR3 contains 12 residues. The CDR3 is CASSGTGREQYF. CDR3 bases: TGCGCCAGCAGCGGGACAGGGAGGGAGCAGTACTTC. The full variable domain, completed using reference TRBV5-1 and TRBJ2-7, is KAGVTQTPRYLIKTRGQQVTLSCSPISGHRSVSWYQQTPGQGLQFLFEYFSETQRNKGNFPGRFSGRQFSNSRSEMNVSTLELGDSALYLCASSGTGREQYFGPGTRLTVT.

The chain uses TRBV7-9 and TRBJ1-2; D is undetermined. The CDR3 loop spans 14 amino acids. V was shortened by 0 bases and J by 8 bases, with 13 bases between the two germline ends. In germline, CDR1 is SEHNR, CDR2 FQNEAQ (reference sequence). CDR3 DNA sequence: TGTGCCAGCAGCTTAGCCGACATCGGACTGGGCTACACCTTC. The encoded protein is CASSLADIGLGYTF.

The chain uses TRBV4-3 and TRBJ1-4; D perhaps matches TRBD1 (5 bases). CDR1 LGHNA and CDR2 YSLEER come from the germline V gene. The germline V and J ends were trimmed by 0 bases and 7 bases, with 15 bases remaining between them. The CDR3 sequence is 16 residues long. This chain's CDR3 is CASSQDGGPEGEKLFF. The CDR3 DNA is TGCGCCAGCAGCCAAGACGGGGGACCGGAGGGTGAAAAACTGTTTTTT.

This clone is a singleton in its sample. This rearrangement joins TRBV11-2 to TRBJ1-2; D call uncertain. CDR3 length equals 14 residues. The germline V gene has CDR1 SGHAT and CDR2 FQNNGV. V was cut by 2 bases and J by 2 bases, with 9 bases left in between. The CDR3 here is CASSLFGPNYGYTF. CDR3 sequence (DNA): TGTGCCAGCAGCTTATTTGGACCAAACTATGGCTACACCTTC.

This chain joins TRBV7-8 and TRBJ1-4; 7 positions agree with TRBD1. The germline V gene has CDR1 SGHVS and CDR2 FQNEAQ. The ends lost 2 bases at V and 8 bases at J; junction bases unmatched: 8. The CDR3 runs 15 residues. The CDR3 loop reads CASSLLDRIEEKLFF. The CDR3 nucleotides are TGTGCCAGCAGCTTACTGGACAGGATAGAGGAAAAACTGTTTTTT.

The J gene is TRBJ2-3, the V gene TRBV7-9; D possibly uses TRBD1 or TRBD2 (5 bases each). Trimming shortened V by 7 bases and J by 2 bases, and 19 bases separated the two germline ends. This CDR3 has 16 residues. CDR1 and CDR2 (germline): SEHNR, FQNEAQ (reference sequence). CDR3 coding DNA: TGTGCCAGCACCCCGGGACCGTTCTTTTTCACAGATACGCAGTATTTT. Its protein product is CASTPGPFFFTDTQYF.

The chain employs TRBV2 and TRBJ1-6, with TRBD1 matching over 7 bases. Germline assignment: CDR1 SNHLY and CDR2 FYNNEI. J lost 0 bases, V lost 8 bases, and 16 bases had no gene match. This CDR3 is 19 amino acids long. CDR3 sequence (DNA): TGTGCCAGCTCTACCCCACAGGGGCCCTCCAGCTCCTATAATTCACCCCTCCACTTT. Protein sequence: CASSTPQGPSSSYNSPLHF.

V gene TRBV6-5 combines with J gene TRBJ2-1, with 9 bases fitting TRBD1. This CDR3 region has 14 residues. From germline, CDR1 is MNHEY and CDR2 SVGAGI. The V gene end was trimmed by 6 bases and the J gene end by 7 bases; junction bases not matched to a gene: 7. CDR3 DNA: TGTGCCAGCAGCCCGGACAGGGGCGATAATGAGCAGTTCTTC. Translation: CASSPDRGDNEQFF.

The CDR3 reads CASSERGLGDEQFF. The CDR3 coding sequence is TGTGCCAGCAGTGAAAGGGGCCTTGGGGATGAGCAGTTCTTC. The chain links TRBV6-1 to TRBJ2-1; maybe TRBD1 (5 bases). The germline V gene has CDR1 MNHNS and CDR2 SASEGT. The CDR3 contains 14 residues. Trimming took off 2 bases at V and 8 bases at J, with 13 bases between the two ends.

This chain joins TRBV2 and TRBJ2-1; 8 bases agree with TRBD2. This CDR3 contains 15 residues. Germline trimming cut 2 bases from V and 7 bases from J; bases unmatched to any gene: 7. Germline lookup yields CDR1 SNHLY and CDR2 FYNNEI. The CDR3 DNA follows: TGTGCCAGCAGTGAATCGACTAGCGTGACAAATGAGCAGTTCTTC. Its translation is CASSESTSVTNEQFF.

V gene TRBV27 combines with J gene TRBJ2-5; 14 bases match TRBD2. This CDR3 spans 15 amino acids. Trimming cost V 5 bases and J 4 bases; bases outside gene matches: 3. Germline CDR1 is MNHEY and CDR2 is SMNVEV (reference sequence). This chain's CDR3 is CASSGGTSGGETQYF. In nucleotides, the CDR3 is TGTGCCAGCAGTGGTGGGACTAGCGGGGGAGAGACCCAGTACTTC.

Only one count was recorded for this clone. The chain carries TRBV30 and TRBJ1-1; TRBD1 might be the D (6 bases). Germline assignment: CDR1 GTSNPN and CDR2 SVGIG (reference sequence). CDR3 length equals 12 residues. V dropped 4 bases and J dropped 3 bases, with 9 bases sitting between them. CDR3 protein: CAWTQGDTEAFF. The DNA of the CDR3 is TGTGCCTGGACACAGGGAGACACTGAAGCTTTCTTT.

This clone has only a few counts. The rearrangement links TRBV29-1 to TRBJ2-7; the D is unclear. The V gene's germline CDR1 is SQVTM and CDR2 ANQGSEA. V was pared by 5 bases and J by 0 bases, with 11 bases between. The CDR3 spans 13 residues. This CDR3 is CSVNGESSYEQYF. CDR3 bases: TGCAGCGTTAACGGAGAGAGCTCCTACGAGCAGTACTTC.

V and J are TRBV6-6 and TRBJ1-1; the D gene is possibly TRBD1 (5 bases). CDR3 length equals 12 residues. Germline V gene lookup returns CDR1 MNHNY and CDR2 SVGAGI (reference sequence). CDR3 bases: TGTCCTCAGAGCGGTGGGGCCACTGAAGCTTTCTTT. Translated, it gives CPQSGGATEAFF.

The chain is built from TRBV30 and TRBJ2-7, with D perhaps TRBD1 or TRBD2 (5 bases each). The V gene's germline CDR1 is GTSNPN and CDR2 SVGIG (reference sequence). The CDR3 is 11 amino acids. This CDR3 is CASDRGAEQYF. CDR3 sequence (DNA): TGTGCTTCTGATAGGGGAGCCGAGCAGTACTTC. The full variable domain, in which reference TRBV30 and TRBJ2-7 provide the parts outside the CDR3, is SQTIHQWPATLVQPVGSPLSLECTVEGTSNPNLYWYRQAAGRGLQLLFYSVGIGQISSEVPQNLSASRPQDRQFILSSKKLLLSDSGFYLCASDRGAEQYFGPGTRLTVT.

This chain joins TRBV30 and TRBJ1-6; possibly TRBD1 for D (6 bases). The CDR3 runs to 14 residues. Looked up from germline, CDR1 is GTSNPN and CDR2 is SVGIG (reference sequence). Trimming removed 1 base at V and 9 bases at J, with 13 bases between. This chain's CDR3 is CAWSDGGQGSPLHF. The CDR3 bases are TGTGCCTGGAGTGATGGGGGCCAAGGTTCACCCCTCCACTTT.

The genes are TRBV2 and TRBJ1-2; D possibly corresponds to TRBD1 (5 bases). This CDR3 region has 17 residues. Trimming pared 3 bases from V and 4 bases from J, leaving 21 bases between. Germline V gene sequence: CDR1 SNHLY, CDR2 FYNNEI. The CDR3 nucleotides are TGTGCCAGCAGTGAGGGAGTGGGGGACTCAATGCGCTATGGCTACACCTTC. It encodes CASSEGVGDSMRYGYTF. Variable domain in full (rest from reference TRBV2 and TRBJ1-2): EPEVTQTPSHQVTQMGQEVILRCVPISNHLYFYWYRQILGQKVEFLVSFYNNEISEKSEIFDDQFSVERPDGSNFTLKIRSTKLEDSAMYFCASSEGVGDSMRYGYTFGSGTRLTVV.

The chain employs TRBV7-9 and TRBJ2-1, with 7 nucleotides matching TRBD2. With V trimmed by 10 bases and J by 5 bases, 8 bases remained unmatched. The CDR3 is 13 amino acids. CDR1 is SEHNR, CDR2 FQNEAQ, per germline (reference sequence). CDR3: CAIREGVHNEQFF. CDR3 sequence (DNA): TGTGCCATCAGGGAGGGAGTGCACAATGAGCAGTTCTTC. The whole variable domain, remainder taken from reference TRBV7-9 and TRBJ2-1, is DTGVSQNPRHKITKRGQNVTFRCDPISEHNRLYWYRQTLGQGPEFLTYFQNEAQLEKSRLLSDRFSAERPKGSFSTLEIQRTEQGDSAMYLCAIREGVHNEQFFGPGTRLTVL.

The CDR3 reads CASSADKSTNEKLFF. In DNA form, the CDR3 reads TGCGCCAGCAGCGCGGACAAATCAACTAATGAAAAACTGTTTTTT. This sequence joins TRBV5-1 and TRBJ1-4; D might be TRBD1 (5 bases). V dropped 4 bases and J dropped 0 bases, with 10 bases sitting between them. There are 15 residues in the CDR3. CDR1 and CDR2 from the germline V gene are SGHRS and YFSETQ. The full variable domain, with the rest looked up from reference TRBV5-1 and TRBJ1-4, is KAGVTQTPRYLIKTRGQQVTLSCSPISGHRSVSWYQQTPGQGLQFLFEYFSETQRNKGNFPGRFSGRQFSNSRSEMNVSTLELGDSALYLCASSADKSTNEKLFFGSGTQLSVL.

This clone was counted once. This chain uses TRBV10-2 with TRBJ2-5; 7 bases agree with TRBD1. The J call may be incorrect, as the DNA end agrees better with TRBJ2-7. The CDR3 is 15 amino acids. Germline CDR1 reads WSHSY; CDR2 reads SAAADI. Here the CDR3 DNA reads TGCGCCAGCAGTGATTCAGGGGGTTTAGTCTACGAGCAGTACTTC. This gives the protein CASSDSGGLVYEQYF.